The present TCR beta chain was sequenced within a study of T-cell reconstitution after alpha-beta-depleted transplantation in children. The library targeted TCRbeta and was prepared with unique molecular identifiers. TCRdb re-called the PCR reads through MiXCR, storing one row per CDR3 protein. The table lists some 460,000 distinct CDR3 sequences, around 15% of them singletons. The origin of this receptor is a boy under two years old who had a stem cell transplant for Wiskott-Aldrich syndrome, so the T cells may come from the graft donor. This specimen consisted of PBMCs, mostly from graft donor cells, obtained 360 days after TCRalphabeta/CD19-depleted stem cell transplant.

This CDR3 is CASSPDRSSTDTQYF. CDR3 nucleotides: TGTGCCAGCAGTCCGGACAGATCTAGCACAGATACGCAGTATTTT. The genes are TRBV12-3 or TRBV12-4 and TRBJ2-3; D is perhaps TRBD1 (6 bases). Trimming removed 5 bases from V and 0 bases from J, with 12 bases in between. The CDR3 extends over 15 amino acids.